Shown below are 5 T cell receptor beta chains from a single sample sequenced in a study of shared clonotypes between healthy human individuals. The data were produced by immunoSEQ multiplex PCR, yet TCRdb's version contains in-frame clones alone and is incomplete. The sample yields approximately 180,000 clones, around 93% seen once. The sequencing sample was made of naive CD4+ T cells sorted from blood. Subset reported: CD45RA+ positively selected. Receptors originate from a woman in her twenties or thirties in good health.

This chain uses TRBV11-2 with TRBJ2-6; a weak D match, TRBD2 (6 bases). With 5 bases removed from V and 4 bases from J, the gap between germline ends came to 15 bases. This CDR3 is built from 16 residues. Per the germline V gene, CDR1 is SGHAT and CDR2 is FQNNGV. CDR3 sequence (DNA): TGTGCCAGCAGCGGGGATGGGAGGTCGGGGGCCAACGTCCTGACTTTC. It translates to CASSGDGRSGANVLTF.

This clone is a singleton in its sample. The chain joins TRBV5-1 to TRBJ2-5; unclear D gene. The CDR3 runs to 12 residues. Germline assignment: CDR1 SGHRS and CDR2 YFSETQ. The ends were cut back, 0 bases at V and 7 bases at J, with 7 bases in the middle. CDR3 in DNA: TGCGCCAGCAGCTTGGTAGTCGGGACCCAGTACTTC. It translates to CASSLVVGTQYF.

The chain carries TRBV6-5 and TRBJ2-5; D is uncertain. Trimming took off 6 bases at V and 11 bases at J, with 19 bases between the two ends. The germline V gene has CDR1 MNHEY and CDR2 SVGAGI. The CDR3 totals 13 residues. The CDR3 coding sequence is TGTGCCAGCAGCTACGAAGGTGGGCGTGAGCAGTACTTC. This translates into CASSYEGGREQYF.

CDR3 sequence: CASSPVQGEYEQYF. As DNA, the CDR3 is TGTGCCAGCTCACCAGTTCAGGGAGAATACGAGCAGTACTTC. The gene calls are TRBV18 and TRBJ2-7; D tentatively fits TRBD1 or TRBD2 (5 bases each). V dropped 2 bases and J dropped 4 bases, with 12 bases sitting between them. Germline V gives CDR1 KGHSH, CDR2 LQKENI. There are 14 residues in the CDR3.

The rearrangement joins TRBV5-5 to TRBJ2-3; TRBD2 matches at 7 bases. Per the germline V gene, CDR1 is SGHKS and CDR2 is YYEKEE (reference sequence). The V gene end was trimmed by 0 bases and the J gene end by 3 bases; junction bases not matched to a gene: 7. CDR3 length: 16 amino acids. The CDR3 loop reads CASSLGLASGTDTQYF. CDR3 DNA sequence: TGTGCCAGCAGCTTGGGACTAGCCTCAGGGACAGATACGCAGTATTTT.